This T cell receptor beta chain was retrieved from a study of PD-1 blockade in classical Hodgkin lymphoma. Assay used: immunoSEQ multiplex PCR; TCRdb lists only in-frame clones, some missing. The data contain about 11,000 clones, roughly four fifths of them singletons. V was pared by 7 bases and J by 10 bases, with 9 bases of the junction left unmatched. Germline V gene lookup returns CDR1 SGHAT and CDR2 FQNNGV. The CDR3 runs to 13 residues. All the patients suffered relapse after autologous stem cell transplantation, and brentuximab vedotin exposure differed. Best responses fell into complete response, partial response or progressive disease.

The sequence was collected from a human donor with classical Hodgkin lymphoma. V is TRBV11-2 and J is TRBJ2-1, with 8 bases aligning to TRBD2. Sequencing used peripheral blood mononuclear cells (PBMCs), obtained at baseline. The CDR3 here is CASISSGEGEQFF. The CDR3 region has the DNA TGTGCCAGCATCAGTAGCGGGGAAGGCGAGCAGTTCTTC.